One and the same sample provided the 3 T cell receptor beta chains below, sequenced in a study of cytomegalovirus exposure and HLA in healthy donors. Primers included in the PCR were 60 Vbeta and 13 Jbeta primers. The data were produced by immunoSEQ multiplex PCR, yet TCRdb's version contains in-frame clones alone and is incomplete. The table includes about 55,000 clones, about four fifths detected once. Sequencing was performed on PBMCs. These receptors were collected from a female donor in good health and CMV-seronegative.

This clone occurred a few times. The CDR3 sequence: CASSYNTGNTEAFF. Here the CDR3 DNA reads TGTGCCAGCAGTTATAATACAGGGAACACTGAAGCTTTCTTT. The V and J genes are TRBV6-5 and TRBJ1-1; TRBD1 is a possible D gene (5 bases). CDR3 length: 14 amino acids. Germline CDR1 is MNHEY and CDR2 is SVGAGI. V was shortened by 3 bases and J by 1 base, with 9 bases between the two germline ends.

In the case of this clone: The junction departs from germline at one end; a sequencing error may be responsible. The V gene is TRBV6-1, the J gene TRBJ2-7, with 15 bases fitting TRBD2. The CDR3 sequence is 14 residues long. Germline values: CDR1 MNHNS, CDR2 SASEGT. The CDR3: CASSEGLAGGYTSF. In nucleotides, the CDR3 is TGTGCCAGCAGTGAGGGACTAGCGGGGGGCTACACAAGCTTC.

This chain joins TRBV7-2 and TRBJ2-3, with 8 bases fitting TRBD1. The CDR3 runs 14 residues. Germline CDR1 and CDR2: SGHTA and FQGNSA. Trimming took 5 bases from V and 1 from J; bases not matched to a gene: 2. In DNA form, the CDR3 reads TGTGCCAGCAGCCAGGGGGCGGGCACAGATACGCAGTATTTT. This codes for CASSQGAGTDTQYF.